Reported below is one T cell receptor (beta chain). Using immunoSEQ multiplex PCR, the repertoire was profiled, and TCRdb retains in-frame clones only, with some absent. The table has roughly 76,000 clones, around 94% seen once. This sample is drawn from a study of technical replicates of blood from several donors. The length of the CDR3 is 13 residues. V was cut by 0 bases and J by 8 bases, with 11 bases left in between. Per germline, CDR1 SGHRS and CDR2 YFSETQ. Sequencing was carried out using T cells isolated from PBMCs. The rearrangement joins TRBV5-1 to TRBJ1-1, with D possibly being TRBD1 (5 bases). The TCR originated in a human donor in good health. The CDR3: CASSLAQYREAFF. CDR3 DNA: TGCGCCAGCAGCTTGGCCCAGTACAGGGAAGCTTTCTTT. Together with reference TRBV5-1 and TRBJ1-1, the CDR3 gives the full variable domain: KAGVTQTPRYLIKTRGQQVTLSCSPISGHRSVSWYQQTPGQGLQFLFEYFSETQRNKGNFPGRFSGRQFSNSRSEMNVSTLELGDSALYLCASSLAQYREAFFGQGTRLTVV.